Listed here is a single T cell receptor (beta chain). Its specificity is not known. Treatment specified: 15 to 20 received Ad26.COV2.S at low or high dose, single or two shots; a few received placebo; per-sample allocation not given. Day 63 after the first injection of vaccine or placebo was the sampling time. Ad26 vector vaccine expressed Wuhan-strain SARS-CoV-2 spike. CDR1 is SGHVS and CDR2 is FQNEAQ in the germline V gene. The CDR3 length is 14 residues. V dropped 0 bases and J dropped 11; count of bases not matched to a gene: 7. TCRdb's copy holds only in-frame clones and misses some; the assay was immunoSEQ multiplex PCR. The table shows about 400,000 clones, with 85% to 90% occurring only once. These data are taken from a study of Ad26.COV2.S vaccination and SARS-CoV-2 variants. On the study more broadly: Donor was assigned to the Ad26.COV2.S arm of trial COV1001. The authors gave Ad26.COV2.S intramuscularly, either once or twice 56 days apart.

General observations from the study: The breadth of spike-specific CD8+ and CD4+ T cell responses after vaccination was reportedly substantial.

The sample consisted of peripheral blood, taken in a trial of Ad26.COV2.S vaccine versus placebo. The chain joins TRBV7-8 to TRBJ2-1; 7 positions agree with TRBD2. This sequence was found in a person between 18 and 60 years old who received the Ad26.COV2.S COVID-19 vaccine or a placebo. CDR3: CASSLALNGGKQFF. In nucleotides, the CDR3 is TGTGCCAGCAGCTTAGCGCTAAACGGGGGGAAGCAGTTCTTC.